This TCR beta chain was profiled in a study of CD8 T cells in ankylosing spondylitis. General study results and limits: A TCR beta motif of 8 or 9 highly homologous variants appeared characteristic of ankylosing spondylitis blood.

The CDR3 is 15 amino acids. V shed 2 bases and J shed 8 bases, with 18 bases lying between them. Germline assignment: CDR1 MDHEN and CDR2 SYDVKM. About this clonotype: Antigen: not known.

With molecular barcodes, quantitative 5'-RACE was used to make the TCR beta libraries. One entry per CDR3 protein, called by TCRdb with MiXCR from the 5' RACE reads. The sample lists approximately 520,000 distinct CDR3 sequences; less than 6% were seen once. The sequence came from a male donor with ankylosing spondylitis. Sequenced input: blood, either unsorted or a sorted T cell fraction (not recorded which). The V and J genes are TRBV28 and TRBJ2-5, with a tentative D call TRBD1 (6 bases). CDR3 in amino acids: CASSLMGASVITQYF. The CDR3 nucleotides are TGTGCCAGCAGTTTAATGGGGGCGTCCGTTATAACCCAGTACTTC.